A selection of T cell receptor beta chains follows, all from one sample in a study of T cells in Graves' hyperthyroidism and ophthalmopathy. TCRdb passed the multiplex PCR reads through MiXCR, listing each CDR3 protein once. The sample has 450,000 to 700,000 distinct CDR3 sequences, roughly 50% seen once. Sequencing was performed on peripheral blood or thyroid tissue (not recorded which). The receptors derive from an adult woman with Graves' disease, either hyperthyroidism or ophthalmopathy (not recorded which). Each CDR3 is given with its conserved first and last residue. The D gene is left open where the match is weak. Size is stated for part of the rows, as once, few or many counts, or as a class when the clone is expanded.

DNA,CDR3,size,length,D,J,V
TGTGCCAACGGTCGTGGGGGGACGAACACCGGAGAGCTGTTTTTT,CANGRGGTNTGELFF,-,15,-,TRBJ2-2,TRBV12-3/TRBV12-4
TGTGCCAGCAGCCAGGGACTACACCAAGAGACCCAGTACTTC,CASSQGLHQETQYF,many,14,TRBD2,TRBJ2-5,TRBV3-1
TGCGCCAGCAGCTTGCTTCAGGGCGGTAATTCACCCCTCCACTTT,CASSLLQGGNSPLHF,-,15,-,TRBJ1-6,TRBV5-1
TGCAGTGCTAGAGATTTAACGGAAAAGGAAGGGAACTATGGCTACACCTTC,CSARDLTEKEGNYGYTF,few,17,-,TRBJ1-2,TRBV20-1
TGTGCCAGTAGTGAGGGACAGGGGACTGAAGCTTTCTTT,CASSEGQGTEAFF,-,13,TRBD1,TRBJ1-1,TRBV19
TGTGCCAGCACCTCACTCTTTCAGTCCGGGTCTTGGGCAACTAATGAAAAACTGTTTTTT,CASTSLFQSGSWATNEKLFF,many,20,-,TRBJ1-4,TRBV7-9
TGTGCCAGCAGTAGGGACAGATACTCCTACAATGAGCAGTTCTTC,CASSRDRYSYNEQFF,few,15,TRBD1,TRBJ2-1,TRBV11-2
TGTGCCAGCAGCAAAAATAGCGGGAAGGGCGAGCAGTACTTC,CASSKNSGKGEQYF,-,14,TRBD2,TRBJ2-7,TRBV7-4
TGTGCCACCAGTCCGAGGGCGGGGGCCTCCTACGAGCAGTACTTC,CATSPRAGASYEQYF,few,15,-,TRBJ2-7,TRBV15
TGTGCCAGCTTGAGCGGCAAGAGGGGGCACCGACCACTCAATCAGCCCCAGCATTTT,CASLSGKRGHRPLNQPQHF,-,19,TRBD1,TRBJ1-5,TRBV11-2
TGTGCCAGCAGTTTGCCGGGACATGTCGAGCAGTACTTC,CASSLPGHVEQYF,few,13,-,TRBJ2-7,TRBV28
TGTGCCATCGGGACTAGCGGAGAATACGAGCAGTACTTC,CAIGTSGEYEQYF,many,13,TRBD2,TRBJ2-7,TRBV10-3
TGCGCCAGCAGCTTGTGGGGGACCTGGGCGGGGTTAACCGAAGAATTGACTTTCTATGGCTACACCTTC,CASSLWGTWAGLTEELTFYGYTF,few,23,-,TRBJ1-2,TRBV5-1
TGCGCCAGCAGTCCCGCCAAGTACAATGAGCAGTTCTTC,CASSPAKYNEQFF,many,13,-,TRBJ2-1,TRBV10-1
TGTGCCAGCAGTAAGCTAGCGGGAGTGGTGCAGTACTTC,CASSKLAGVVQYF,-,13,TRBD2,TRBJ2-7,TRBV12-3/TRBV12-4
TGTGCCAGTAGTATACCAGGGTTGCCAAACCAGCCCCAGCATTTT,CASSIPGLPNQPQHF,many,15,-,TRBJ1-5,TRBV19
TGTGCCAGCAGCCAAGACGGTGGGAGAGCAGAAGAGCAGTACTTC,CASSQDGGRAEEQYF,-,15,-,TRBJ2-7,TRBV3-1
TGTGCCATCAGTGGGACAGCCTACGAGCAGTACTTC,CAISGTAYEQYF,many,12,-,TRBJ2-7,TRBV10-3
TGTGCCACCAGCAGTGACAGACCTAACTATGGCTACACCTTC,CATSSDRPNYGYTF,few,14,-,TRBJ1-2,TRBV15
TGTGCCAGCAGCCAATTTGGGGACACTGAAGCTTTC,CASSQFGDTEAF,-,12,-,TRBJ1-2,TRBV7-9
TGTGCCATCAGCGGGACGTTGGGACACTATGGCTACACCTTC,CAISGTLGHYGYTF,-,14,-,TRBJ1-2,TRBV10-3
TGTGCCAGCAGCTTAGTGGCAGGGGACAATGAGCAGTTCTTC,CASSLVAGDNEQFF,-,14,-,TRBJ2-1,TRBV9
TGTGCCAGCAATCCCATTGGGAACACTGAAGCTTTCTTT,CASNPIGNTEAFF,many,13,-,TRBJ1-1,TRBV7-3
TGCAGCGTTGATGGGACGGTGAACACTGAAGCTTTCTTT,CSVDGTVNTEAFF,-,13,-,TRBJ1-1,TRBV29-1
TGTGCCAGCAGTTTCAACCTCAATCAGCCCCAGCATTTT,CASSFNLNQPQHF,-,13,-,TRBJ1-5,TRBV6-5
TGCGCCAGCAGCTTGGGACCGGCTTCCGCAGGGAGTAATCAGCCCCATCATTTT,CASSLGPASAGSNQPHHF,-,18,-,TRBJ1-5,TRBV5-1
TGTGCCATCAGTGATTTAGCGGGAAGCACAGATACGCAGTATTTT,CAISDLAGSTDTQYF,-,15,TRBD2,TRBJ2-3,TRBV10-3
TGCGCCAGCAGGGCAGGGCTAAATTCACCCCTCCACTTT,CASRAGLNSPLHF,-,13,-,TRBJ1-6,TRBV10-2
TGTGCCAGCAGTGAATCTCCCCCCGGGAGGGCTTTCTTT,CASSESPPGRAFF,few,13,-,TRBJ1-1,TRBV19